The 5 T cell receptor beta chains presented below share a single source sample, sequenced in a study of cytomegalovirus exposure and HLA in healthy donors. The primer mix had 60 Vbeta and 13 Jbeta primers. Only in-frame clones appear in the TCRdb table, and some are missing; sequencing was by immunoSEQ multiplex PCR. The sample has about 93,000 clones; roughly 72% are singletons. Input material: PBMCs. Receptor source: a man under 40 in good health and CMV-seronegative.

This rearrangement joins TRBV10-3 to TRBJ1-2; D unresolved. V gave up 3 bases and J gave up 2 bases, with 10 bases separating them. Germline V CDR1 and CDR2: ENHRY, SYGVKD. The CDR3 covers 14 residues. CDR3 protein: CAISDSTGNYGYTF. As DNA, the CDR3 is TGTGCCATCAGTGATTCGACGGGAAACTATGGCTACACCTTC.

This chain links TRBV6-1 with TRBJ1-1; TRBD1 is a possible D gene (6 bases). Trimming left V 11 bases short and J 4 bases short, with 20 bases between. The length of the CDR3 is 14 residues. The germline V gene has CDR1 MNHNS and CDR2 SASEGT. The CDR3 nucleotides read TGTGCCGGCCCCCCAACAGGGAAACCCACTGAAGCTTTCTTT. Amino acids: CAGPPTGKPTEAFF.

This clone was detected only a few times. The rearrangement uses TRBV6-5 and TRBJ1-5; D uncertain. V shed 2 bases and J shed 0 bases, with 8 bases lying between them. The CDR3 has 15 residues. Per germline, CDR1 MNHEY and CDR2 SVGAGI. CDR3 residues: CASSYTQNSNQPQHF. Here the CDR3 DNA reads TGTGCCAGCAGTTACACCCAGAATAGCAATCAGCCCCAGCATTTT.

This clone was counted many times. This chain joins TRBV5-1 and TRBJ2-7; the D gene is possibly TRBD1 (5 bases). Germline loops: CDR1 SGHRS, CDR2 YFSETQ. The CDR3 is 14 residues long. The V gene lost 3 bases and the J gene lost 3 bases, with 13 bases spanning the gap. CDR3 bases: TGCGCCAGCAGCTCGCGAACCGACAGCTACGAGCAGTACTTC. Translation: CASSSRTDSYEQYF.

The V call is TRBV18, the J call TRBJ1-4, with 8 positions matching TRBD1. The CDR3 runs to 15 residues. With 0 bases clipped from V and 8 bases from J, the junction kept 5 bases outside the gene matches. Germline V gene sequence: CDR1 KGHSH, CDR2 LQKENI. CDR3 in amino acids: CASSPPNWTGEKLFF. DNA of the CDR3: TGTGCCAGCTCACCACCCAACTGGACAGGGGAAAAACTGTTTTTT.